The present TCR beta chain was sequenced within a study of OX40 agonist ivuxolimab in advanced cancers. Regarding the research as a whole: Ivuxolimab was a fully human IgG2 agonistic monoclonal antibody targeting the costimulatory receptor OX40 (CD134). Intravenous ivuxolimab was administered to patients every 2 weeks at six dose levels: 0.01, 0.1, 0.3, 1.5, 3 and 10 mg/kg. Of the roughly 52 dose-escalation patients, hepatocellular carcinoma was present in around 19, melanoma in roughly 15, renal cell carcinoma in 9 and head and neck cancer in 9. In the dose-escalation cohort, nearly 85% of patients were male, and the mean age was roughly 60 years with a range of about 20 to 79. Prior anti-PD-1, anti-PD-L1 or anti-CTLA-4 therapy was permitted, and approximately 40% of dose-escalation patients had received checkpoint inhibitors. Partial responses occurred in three dose-escalation patients: two with cutaneous melanoma and one with hepatocellular carcinoma. The point of sequencing TCRbeta in the periphery was to test whether ivuxolimab changed TCR sequence diversity and drove clonal T-cell expansion. The paper describes the monotherapy dose-escalation part (N ≈ 52 patients) of the phase I trial of ivuxolimab. General findings and caveats noted by the study authors: The antigen specificity of the peripheral T cells that underwent clonal expansion was not determined. After ivuxolimab, CD8+ T cells had more expanded clones than CD4+ T cells on average. Partial responders in the 0.1-3.0 mg/kg groups had among the lowest normalized peripheral clonal expansion, especially among CD8+ T cells. Low levels of normalized T-cell clonal expansion were also shown by some nonresponding patients. At doses of 0.1 to 3.0 mg/kg, clonal expansion of both CD4+ and CD8+ T cells in blood was seen between baseline and week 6.

The CDR3 measures 12 amino acids from cysteine to phenylalanine. Only CDR3 DNA remains: 36 bases, in frame from the first base. The germline V gene (reference sequence) supplies CDR1 SGHNT and CDR2 YYREEE. Patients with autoimmune disease history or receiving systemic immunosuppression were excluded from the trial. In every dose cohort, peripheral blood was drawn for TCR sequencing at baseline, cycle 4 day 1, and cycle 7 day 1. Samples came from an open-label, multicenter, first-in-human phase I dose-escalation trial of ivuxolimab. Adults with locally advanced or metastatic melanoma, renal cell carcinoma, hepatocellular carcinoma or head and neck squamous cell carcinoma were enrolled in the trial. Before TCR sequencing, CD4+ T cells and CD8+ T cells from peripheral blood were sorted into separate populations. For sequencing of the TCRbeta CDR3 region, genomic DNA was extracted from the sorted cells. TCRbeta CDR3 regions were sequenced using the immunoSEQ Assay. Entries here come from immuneACCESS through TCRdb and include only in-frame sequences with V and J called. Some clones fail to appear in such tables; in the studies checked, an unresolved V gene covers under half of the shortfall, and the cause of the remainder is unknown. For this sample the table gives about 63,000 clones, of which approximately 92% were detected only once. The ten top clones hold roughly 10% of the sample.

As to this clone: The antigen this receptor binds is unknown. Its ends do not fully match the called genes, so a read error is possible.

The V and J segments used are TRBV5-4 and TRBJ2-3; matching of 6 bases hints at TRBD2 as the D gene. This sample comprised CD4+ or CD8+ T cells sorted from blood, obtained in a trial of the OX40 agonist ivuxolimab. The source of this sequence is an adult with an advanced solid tumor such as melanoma, head and neck, liver or kidney cancer. The CDR3 region has the sequence CASSLGLDTQYF. The nucleotides are TGTGCCAGCAGTTTGGGACTCGATACGCAGTATTTT.